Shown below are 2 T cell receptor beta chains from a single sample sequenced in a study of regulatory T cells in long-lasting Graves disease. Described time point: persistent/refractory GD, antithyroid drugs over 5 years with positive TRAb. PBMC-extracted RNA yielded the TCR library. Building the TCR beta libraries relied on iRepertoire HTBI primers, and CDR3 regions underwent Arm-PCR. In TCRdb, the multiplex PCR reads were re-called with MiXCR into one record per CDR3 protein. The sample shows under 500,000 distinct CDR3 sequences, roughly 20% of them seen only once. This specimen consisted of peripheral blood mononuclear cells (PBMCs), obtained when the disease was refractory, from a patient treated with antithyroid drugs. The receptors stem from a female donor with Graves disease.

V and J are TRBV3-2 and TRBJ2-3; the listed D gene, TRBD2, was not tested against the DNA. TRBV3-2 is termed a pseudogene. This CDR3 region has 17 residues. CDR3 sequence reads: CASSPSQREGHADTQYF. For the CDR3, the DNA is TGTGCCAGCAGCCCGAGCCAGCGGGAGGGCCATGCAGATACGCAGTATTTT.

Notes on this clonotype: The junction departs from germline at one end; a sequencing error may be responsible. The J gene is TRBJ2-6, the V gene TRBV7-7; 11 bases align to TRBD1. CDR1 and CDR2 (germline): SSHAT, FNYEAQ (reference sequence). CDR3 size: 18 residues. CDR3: CASSQPGQGVAGANVLTF. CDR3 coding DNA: TGTGCTAGCAGCCAGCCGGGACAGGGGGTCGCTGGGGCCAACGTCCTGACTTTC.